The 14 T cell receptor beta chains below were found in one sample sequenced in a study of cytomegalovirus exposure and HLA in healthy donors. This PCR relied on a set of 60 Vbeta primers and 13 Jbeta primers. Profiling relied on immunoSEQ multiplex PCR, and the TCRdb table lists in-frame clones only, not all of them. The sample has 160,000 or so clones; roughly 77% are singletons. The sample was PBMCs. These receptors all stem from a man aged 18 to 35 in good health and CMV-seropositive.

The CDR3 DNA sequence: TGTGCCAGCAGTTCGCCCTGGGAGGGCACAGATACGCAGTATTTT. Its translation: CASSSPWEGTDTQYF. This chain links TRBV27 with TRBJ2-3; a weak D match, TRBD2 (6 bases). Between the trimmed V and J ends, which lost 4 bases and 1 base, there was a span of 12 bases. CDR1 MNHEY and CDR2 SMNVEV come from the germline V gene (reference sequence). This CDR3 has 15 residues.

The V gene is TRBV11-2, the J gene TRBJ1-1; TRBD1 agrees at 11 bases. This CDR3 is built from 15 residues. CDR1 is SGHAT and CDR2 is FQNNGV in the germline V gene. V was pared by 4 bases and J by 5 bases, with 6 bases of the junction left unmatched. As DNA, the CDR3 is TGTGCCAGCAGCTCGGGACAGGGGGGATGGACTGAAGCTTTCTTT. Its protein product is CASSSGQGGWTEAFF.

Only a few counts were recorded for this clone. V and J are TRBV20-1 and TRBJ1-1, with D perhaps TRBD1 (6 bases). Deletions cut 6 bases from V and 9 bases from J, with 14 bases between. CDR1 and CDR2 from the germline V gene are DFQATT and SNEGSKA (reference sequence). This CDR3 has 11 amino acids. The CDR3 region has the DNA TGCAGTGCAGAAGGGGGGGGGAAAGCTTTCTTT. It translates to CSAEGGGKAFF.

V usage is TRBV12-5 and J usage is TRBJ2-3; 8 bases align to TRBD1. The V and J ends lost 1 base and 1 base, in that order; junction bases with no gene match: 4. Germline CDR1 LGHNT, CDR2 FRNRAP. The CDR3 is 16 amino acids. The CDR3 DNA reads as TGTGCTAGTGGTTTGGAGACAGGGGCGGGCACAGATACGCAGTATTTT. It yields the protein CASGLETGAGTDTQYF.

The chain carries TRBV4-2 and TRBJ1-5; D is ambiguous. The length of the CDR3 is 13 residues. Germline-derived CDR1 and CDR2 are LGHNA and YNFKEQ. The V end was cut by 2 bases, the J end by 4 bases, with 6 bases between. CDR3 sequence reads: CASSQNQNQPQHF. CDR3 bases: TGTGCCAGCAGCCAAAATCAAAATCAGCCCCAGCATTTT.

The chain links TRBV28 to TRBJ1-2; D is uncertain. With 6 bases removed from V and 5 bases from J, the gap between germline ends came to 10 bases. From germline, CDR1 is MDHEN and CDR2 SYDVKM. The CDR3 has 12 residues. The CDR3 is CASSWEGYGYTF. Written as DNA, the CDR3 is TGTGCCAGCAGCTGGGAGGGATATGGCTACACCTTC.

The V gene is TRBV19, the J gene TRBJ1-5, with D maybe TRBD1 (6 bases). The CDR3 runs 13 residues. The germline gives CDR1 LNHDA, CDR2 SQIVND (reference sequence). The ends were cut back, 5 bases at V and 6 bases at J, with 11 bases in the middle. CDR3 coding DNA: TGTGCCAGTAGTGTTACAGGGTCTCAGCCCCAGCATTTT. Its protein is CASSVTGSQPQHF.

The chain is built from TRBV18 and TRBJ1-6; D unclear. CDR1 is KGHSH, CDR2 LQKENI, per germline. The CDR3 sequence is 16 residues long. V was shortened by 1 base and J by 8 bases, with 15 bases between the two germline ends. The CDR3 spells CASSPQTGRGDSPLHF. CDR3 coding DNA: TGTGCCAGCTCACCACAGACCGGGCGCGGGGATTCACCCCTCCACTTT.

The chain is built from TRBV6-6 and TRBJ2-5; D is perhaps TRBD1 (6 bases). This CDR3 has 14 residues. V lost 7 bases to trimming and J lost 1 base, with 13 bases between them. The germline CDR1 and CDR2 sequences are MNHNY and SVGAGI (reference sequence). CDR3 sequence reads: CASMDQGIQETQYF. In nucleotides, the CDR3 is TGTGCCAGCATGGACCAGGGGATCCAAGAGACCCAGTACTTC.

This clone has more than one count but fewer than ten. The CDR3: CASSFLAGPQETQYF. CDR3 DNA: TGTGCCAGCAGCTTCCTGGCGGGCCCTCAAGAGACCCAGTACTTC. V usage is TRBV5-4 and J usage is TRBJ2-5; D is perhaps TRBD2 (5 bases). Germline CDR1 SGHNT, CDR2 YYREEE (reference sequence). The CDR3 is 15 residues long. The V end was cut by 2 bases, the J end by 2 bases, with 13 bases between.

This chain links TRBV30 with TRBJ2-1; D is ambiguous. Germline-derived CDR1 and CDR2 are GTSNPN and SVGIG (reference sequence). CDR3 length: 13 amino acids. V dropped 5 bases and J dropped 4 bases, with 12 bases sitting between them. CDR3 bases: TGTGCCTGGCGTCCGGGTTATTACAATGAGCAGTTCTTC. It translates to CAWRPGYYNEQFF.

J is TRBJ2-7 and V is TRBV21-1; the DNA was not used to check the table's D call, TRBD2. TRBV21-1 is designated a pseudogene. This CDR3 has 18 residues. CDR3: CASSPSVGTRESRYEQYV. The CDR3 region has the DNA TGTGCCAGCAGCCCTTCAGTCGGGACTAGGGAGTCGCGCTACGAGCAGTACGTC.

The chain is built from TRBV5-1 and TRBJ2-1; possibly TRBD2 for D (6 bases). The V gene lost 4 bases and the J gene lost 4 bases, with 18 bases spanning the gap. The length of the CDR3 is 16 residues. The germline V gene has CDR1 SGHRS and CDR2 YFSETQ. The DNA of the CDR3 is TGCGCCAGCAGCCCTTCGGCGGGGAGTATGTACAATGAGCAGTTCTTC. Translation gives CASSPSAGSMYNEQFF.

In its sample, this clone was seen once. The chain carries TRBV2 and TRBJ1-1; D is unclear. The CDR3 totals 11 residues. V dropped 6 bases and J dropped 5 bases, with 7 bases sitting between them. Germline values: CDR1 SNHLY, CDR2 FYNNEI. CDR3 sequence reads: CASRAMTEAFF. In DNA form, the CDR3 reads TGTGCCAGCAGGGCCATGACTGAAGCTTTCTTT.